The present TCR beta chain was sequenced within a study of blood T cell repertoires in COVID-19. Study-wide context: T cells, B-cell-depleted T cells, or PBMCs supplied cDNA or gDNA.

Some clones are missing from TCRdb's copy, which holds only in-frame ones; the method was immunoSEQ multiplex PCR. This table has about 200,000 clones, 70% to 90% appearing once. CDR1 is MNHNS, CDR2 SASEGT, per germline. The CDR3 totals 16 residues. The ends were cut back, 2 bases at V and 4 bases at J, with 14 bases in the middle. The J gene is TRBJ2-2, the V gene TRBV6-1; D possibly corresponds to TRBD1 (5 bases). The TCR sequence derives from a man of 80 years or more with acute or convalescent COVID-19. The sample taken for sequencing was peripheral blood. In DNA form, the CDR3 reads TGTGCCAGCAGTGAACCTAAGACAGCTGGCACCGGGGAGCTGTTTTTT. Translation: CASSEPKTAGTGELFF.